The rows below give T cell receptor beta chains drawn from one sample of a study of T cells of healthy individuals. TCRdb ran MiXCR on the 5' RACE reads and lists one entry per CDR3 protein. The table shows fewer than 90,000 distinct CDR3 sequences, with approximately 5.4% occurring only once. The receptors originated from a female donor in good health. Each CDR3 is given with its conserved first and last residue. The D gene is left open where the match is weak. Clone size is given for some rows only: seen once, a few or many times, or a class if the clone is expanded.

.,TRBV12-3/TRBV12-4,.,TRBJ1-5,CASSPGLTSGNQPQHF,TGTGCCAGCAGTCCCGGGCTAACATCGGGTAATCAGCCCCAGCATTTT
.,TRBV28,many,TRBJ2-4,CASSLGSALPEYF,TGTGCCAGCAGTTTGGGGTCGGCGCTTCCCGAGTACTTC
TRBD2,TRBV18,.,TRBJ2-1,CASSPQRLAGDNEQFF,TGTGCCAGCTCACCACAACGACTAGCGGGAGACAATGAGCAGTTCTTC
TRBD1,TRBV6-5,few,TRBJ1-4,CASSRDRGSNEKLFF,TGTGCCAGCAGTAGGGACAGGGGCTCTAATGAAAAACTGTTTTTT
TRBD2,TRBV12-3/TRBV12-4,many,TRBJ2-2,CASRGRIAGGPIGELFF,TGTGCCAGCAGGGGAAGGATAGCGGGAGGGCCGATCGGGGAGCTGTTTTTT
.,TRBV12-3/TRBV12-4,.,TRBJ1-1,CASSLRGPQAKMNTEAFF,TGTGCCAGCAGTTTGCGGGGGCCGCAGGCGAAGATGAACACTGAAGCTTTCTTT
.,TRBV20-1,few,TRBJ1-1,CSGSPGGNTEAFF,TGCAGTGGGTCCCCCGGAGGAAACACTGAAGCTTTCTTT
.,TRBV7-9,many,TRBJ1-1,CASSFSPGVNTEAFF,TGTGCCAGCAGCTTCTCGCCGGGCGTGAACACTGAAGCTTTCTTT
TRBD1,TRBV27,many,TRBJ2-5,CASSLYRGSRETQYF,TGTGCCAGCAGTCTGTACAGGGGGTCGCGCGAGACCCAGTACTTC
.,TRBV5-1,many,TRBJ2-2,CASSSRDQRVGSGAGELFF,TGCGCCAGCAGCTCGAGGGATCAACGAGTGGGGTCGGGGGCCGGGGAGCTGTTTTTT
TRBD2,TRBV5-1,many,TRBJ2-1,CASSSSLAGGPSEQFF,TGCGCCAGCAGCTCGTCCCTAGCGGGAGGGCCCAGTGAGCAGTTCTTC
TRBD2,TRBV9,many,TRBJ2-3,CAVSSGEAPDTQYF,TGTGCCGTGTCTAGCGGGGAGGCCCCAGATACGCAGTATTTT
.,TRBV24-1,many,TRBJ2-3,CATSSLGDTQYF,TGTGCCACCAGCTCCCTTGGGGATACGCAGTATTTT
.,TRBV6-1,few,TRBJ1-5,CASRPWGFGFPNQPQHF,TGTGCCAGCCGCCCCTGGGGGTTTGGCTTCCCCAATCAGCCCCAGCATTTT
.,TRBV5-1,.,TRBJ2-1,CASSLGQDSYNEQFF,TGCGCCAGCAGCTTGGGACAGGACTCCTACAATGAGCAGTTCTTC
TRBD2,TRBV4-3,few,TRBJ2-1,CASSQGISGSAGYNEQFF,TGCGCCAGCAGCCAAGGTATTAGCGGGAGTGCGGGTTACAATGAGCAGTTCTTC
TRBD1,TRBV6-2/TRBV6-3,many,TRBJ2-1,CASSYSLDRVYNEQFF,TGTGCCAGCAGTTACTCCCTCGACAGGGTTTACAATGAGCAGTTCTTC
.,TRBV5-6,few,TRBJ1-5,CASSLSRGGGRNQPQHF,TGTGCCAGCAGCTTGAGCCGGGGTGGAGGGAGGAATCAGCCCCAGCATTTT
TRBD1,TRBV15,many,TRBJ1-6,CATSRDLGQGSLPLHF,TGTGCCACCAGCAGAGATTTGGGACAGGGGTCTCTACCCCTCCACTTT
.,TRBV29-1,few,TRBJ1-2,CSVEERGGYTF,TGCAGCGTTGAAGAAAGAGGCGGCTACACCTTC
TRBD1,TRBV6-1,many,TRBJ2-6,CASRDRASSGANVLTF,TGTGCCAGTCGGGACAGGGCCTCCTCTGGGGCCAACGTCCTGACTTTC
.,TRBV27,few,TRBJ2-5,CASSLRGQETQYF,TGTGCCAGCAGTTTGAGAGGCCAAGAGACCCAGTACTTC
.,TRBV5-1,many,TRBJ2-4,CASSLDSSAPIQYF,TGCGCCAGCAGCTTGGACTCGTCAGCCCCCATTCAGTACTTC
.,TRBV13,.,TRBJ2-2,CASRERGGPNTGELFF,TGTGCCAGCAGAGAAAGAGGCGGCCCGAACACCGGGGAGCTGTTTTTT
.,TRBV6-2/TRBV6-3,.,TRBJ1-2,CASSSPLGGAPVYGYTF,TGTGCCAGCAGTTCTCCCTTGGGAGGAGCGCCTGTCTATGGCTACACCTTC
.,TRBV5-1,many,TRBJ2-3,CASSLDQYTQYF,TGCGCCAGCAGCTTGGACCAATATACGCAGTATTTT
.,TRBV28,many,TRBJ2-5,CASSPAPRGTQYF,TGTGCCAGCAGTCCCGCACCAAGGGGGACCCAGTACTTC
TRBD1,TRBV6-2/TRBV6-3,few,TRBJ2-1,CASSYSTLSGQVLTVEQFF,TGTGCCAGCAGTTACTCCACTCTTTCCGGACAGGTTCTCACTGTTGAGCAGTTCTTC
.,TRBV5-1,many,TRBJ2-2,CASSLDWAGELFF,TGCGCCAGCAGCTTGGATTGGGCCGGGGAGCTGTTTTTT
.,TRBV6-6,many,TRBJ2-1,CASSQAGVRGRGNEQFF,TGTGCCAGCAGCCAGGCCGGGGTGAGGGGTCGGGGCAATGAGCAGTTCTTC
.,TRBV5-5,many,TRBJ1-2,CASSLFRTGGDGYTF,TGTGCCAGCAGCTTGTTCCGGACTGGAGGGGATGGCTACACCTTC
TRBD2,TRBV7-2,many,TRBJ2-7,CASSFGLAGRGEQYF,TGTGCCAGCAGCTTCGGACTAGCGGGAAGGGGCGAGCAGTACTTC
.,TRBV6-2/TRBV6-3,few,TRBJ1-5,CASSSGPNQPQHF,TGTGCCAGCAGCTCCGGACCCAATCAGCCCCAGCATTTT
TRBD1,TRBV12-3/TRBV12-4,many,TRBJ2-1,CASSPLTGVNEQFF,TGTGCCAGCAGCCCCCTCACAGGGGTCAATGAGCAGTTCTTC
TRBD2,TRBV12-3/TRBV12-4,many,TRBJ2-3,CASRLAGSTDTQYF,TGTGCCAGCAGGCTAGCGGGCAGCACAGATACGCAGTATTTT
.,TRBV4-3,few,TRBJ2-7,CASSQDVQGLSEQYF,TGCGCCAGCAGCCAAGATGTGCAGGGGCTGTCGGAGCAGTACTTC
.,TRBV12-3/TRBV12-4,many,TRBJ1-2,CASSLQSPYGYTF,TGTGCCAGCAGTTTACAGAGCCCCTATGGCTACACCTTC
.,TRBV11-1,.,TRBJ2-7,CASSLRGEQYF,TGTGCCAGCAGCTTACGGGGCGAGCAGTACTTC
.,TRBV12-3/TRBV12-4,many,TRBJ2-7,CASSPLLVSYEQYF,TGTGCCAGCAGTCCGTTGCTGGTCTCCTACGAGCAGTACTTC
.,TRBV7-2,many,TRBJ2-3,CASSLKGGGWGTQYF,TGTGCCAGCAGCTTAAAGGGTGGGGGATGGGGTACGCAGTATTTT
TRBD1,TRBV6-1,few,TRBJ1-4,CASNPYDRDNEKLFF,TGTGCCAGCAATCCTTACGACAGGGATAATGAAAAACTGTTTTTT